These 14 T cell receptor beta chains were sequenced from one sample in a study of regulatory dendritic cells for organ transplantation. Profiled with immunoSEQ multiplex PCR; TCRdb holds only in-frame clones, not every one. The table lists tens of thousands of clones, 85% to 90% of them singletons. These receptors' targets are unknown. Allogeneic regulatory or mature dendritic cells were co-cultured for roughly five days with CFSE-labeled sorted T cells at 1:10. Sample: naive CD4+ T cells from blood cultured with dendritic cells. Subset meaning: CD45RA+ naive T cells. Source of these receptors: a human donor in good health.

This chain uses TRBV9 with TRBJ2-7; the D gene is possibly TRBD2 (7 bases). The CDR3 spans 15 residues. The germline V gene has CDR1 SGDLS and CDR2 YYNGEE. Trimming left V 0 bases short and J 5 bases short, with 15 bases between. Here the CDR3 reads CASSVVGGRVNEQYF. The CDR3 nucleotides are TGTGCCAGCAGCGTAGTGGGGGGGCGCGTTAACGAGCAGTACTTC.

V and J are TRBV19 and TRBJ1-1; weak D call: TRBD1 (5 bases). The germline V gene has CDR1 LNHDA and CDR2 SQIVND (reference sequence). V lost 0 bases and J lost 3, with 11 bases in between. The CDR3 consists of 15 residues. The CDR3 here is CASSIDPRGDTEAFF. CDR3 coding DNA: TGTGCCAGTAGTATAGATCCAAGGGGAGACACTGAAGCTTTCTTT.

The chain is built from TRBV5-6 and TRBJ1-5; perhaps TRBD1 as D (6 bases). Per germline, CDR1 SGHDT and CDR2 YYEEEE. The CDR3 totals 13 residues. The V gene lost 5 bases and the J gene lost 6 bases, with 12 bases spanning the gap. This CDR3 is CASSYGGTQPQHF. As DNA, the CDR3 is TGTGCCAGCAGTTACGGGGGCACTCAGCCCCAGCATTTT.

On this clone itself: A read error may account for a junction end that differs from germline. This rearrangement joins TRBV14 to TRBJ2-1; the D gene could be TRBD1 or TRBD2 (5 bases each). Per the germline V gene, CDR1 is SGHDN and CDR2 is FVKESK. The CDR3 runs to 12 residues. Written as DNA, the CDR3 is TGTGCCAGCAGCCAATCTGGGGAACTAGGGGTCTTC. Protein: CASSQSGELGVF.

The rearrangement joins TRBV4-2 to TRBJ2-5; 7 bases align to TRBD1. Germline-derived CDR1 and CDR2 are LGHNA and YNFKEQ. After removal of 3 bases from V and 2 bases from J, the junction contained 3 bases not matched to a gene. The CDR3 covers 14 residues. CDR3: CASSQPDRQETQYF. As DNA, the CDR3 is TGTGCCAGCAGCCAGCCGGACAGGCAAGAGACCCAGTACTTC.

The rearrangement uses TRBV14 and TRBJ2-7, with D hard to call. Germline CDR1 and CDR2: SGHDN and FVKESK. CDR3 length equals 16 residues. V dropped 1 base and J dropped 0 bases, with 13 bases sitting between them. The CDR3 region has the DNA TGTGCCAGCAGCCAAGTCGGGCGACAAGCCTCCTACGAGCAGTACTTC. As protein: CASSQVGRQASYEQYF.

This clone was seen only once. This chain uses TRBV15 with TRBJ2-5; TRBD2 matches at 15 bases. V was clipped by 4 bases and J by 2 bases; unmatched bases: 11. The CDR3 has 19 residues. Germline assignment: CDR1 LNHNV and CDR2 YYDKDF (reference sequence). CDR3 in DNA: TGTGCCACCAGCAAGGGGGGACTAGCGGGAGGAAATAGGCAAGAGACCCAGTACTTC. Translation: CATSKGGLAGGNRQETQYF. Based on the CDR3 plus reference TRBV15 and TRBJ2-5, the full variable domain is DAMVIQNPRYQVTQFGKPVTLSCSQTLNHNVMYWYQQKSSQAPKLLFHYYDKDFNNEADTPDNFQSRRPNTSFCFLDIRSPGLGDTAMYLCATSKGGLAGGNRQETQYFGPGTRLLVL.

The chain has TRBV28 and TRBJ2-3; a possible D gene is TRBD1 (5 bases). V gave up 1 base and J gave up 2 bases, with 13 bases separating them. The V gene's germline CDR1 is MDHEN and CDR2 SYDVKM. There are 16 residues in the CDR3. Here the CDR3 DNA reads TGTGCCAGCAGTTTATTTATCGTGGGGCCCACAGATACGCAGTATTTT. Encoded protein: CASSLFIVGPTDTQYF. Drawing the rest from reference TRBV28 and TRBJ2-3, the complete variable domain is DVKVTQSSRYLVKRTGEKVFLECVQDMDHENMFWYRQDPGLGLRLIYFSYDVKMKEKGDIPEGYSVSREKKERFSLILESASTNQTSMYLCASSLFIVGPTDTQYFGPGTRLTVL.

The chain is built from TRBV21-1 and TRBJ2-2; the tabulated D call, TRBD1, remains unverified against the DNA. TRBV21-1 is classified as a pseudogene. This CDR3 is built from 13 residues. The CDR3 nucleotides read TGTGCCAGTACAGGGTACGGGACCGGGGAGCTGTTTTTT. Amino acids: CASTGYGTGELFF.

A single count supports this clone. The chain carries TRBV21-1 and TRBJ2-5; TRBD2, the table's D call, lacks a check against the DNA. TRBV21-1 is a documented pseudogene. The CDR3 contains 17 residues. The CDR3 region is CASSRGLAGGHEETQYF. For the CDR3, the DNA is TGTGCCAGCAGCAGAGGACTAGCGGGGGGGCATGAAGAGACCCAGTACTTC.

The count of this clone is one. The genes are TRBV7-3 and TRBJ2-5; possibly TRBD1 or TRBD2 for D (5 bases each). CDR1 is SGHTA, CDR2 FQGTGA, per germline. V lost 0 bases and J 11 bases, leaving 10 bases between the germline ends. CDR3 length: 12 amino acids. The CDR3 sequence: CASSLTEGPQYF. In DNA form, the CDR3 reads TGTGCCAGCAGCTTAACTGAGGGGCCGCAGTACTTC.

The rearrangement joins TRBV30 to TRBJ1-4; possibly TRBD1 for D (5 bases). V lost 3 bases and J lost 0, with 14 bases in between. CDR3 length: 16 residues. Germline loops: CDR1 GTSNPN, CDR2 SVGIG (reference sequence). The CDR3 protein is CAWSDLGVATNEKLFF. In DNA form, the CDR3 reads TGTGCCTGGAGCGATTTAGGGGTAGCAACTAATGAAAAACTGTTTTTT.

V and J are TRBV30 and TRBJ2-4; tentatively, D is TRBD2 (7 bases). The CDR3 runs to 14 residues. V shed 0 bases and J shed 7 bases, with 13 bases lying between them. Germline V gene data show CDR1 as GTSNPN and CDR2 as SVGIG (reference sequence). CDR3: CAWSVGGGGNIQYF. The CDR3 DNA is TGTGCCTGGAGTGTAGGGGGAGGGGGGAACATTCAGTACTTC.

V and J are TRBV10-3 and TRBJ2-1, with 16 bases fitting TRBD2. Per the germline V gene, CDR1 is ENHRY and CDR2 is SYGVKD. The CDR3 has 14 residues. With V trimmed by 10 bases and J by 8 bases, 5 bases remained unmatched. The CDR3 coding sequence is TGTGCCACCAAAGGGACTAGCGGGGGGGATGAGCAGTTCTTC. It translates to CATKGTSGGDEQFF.